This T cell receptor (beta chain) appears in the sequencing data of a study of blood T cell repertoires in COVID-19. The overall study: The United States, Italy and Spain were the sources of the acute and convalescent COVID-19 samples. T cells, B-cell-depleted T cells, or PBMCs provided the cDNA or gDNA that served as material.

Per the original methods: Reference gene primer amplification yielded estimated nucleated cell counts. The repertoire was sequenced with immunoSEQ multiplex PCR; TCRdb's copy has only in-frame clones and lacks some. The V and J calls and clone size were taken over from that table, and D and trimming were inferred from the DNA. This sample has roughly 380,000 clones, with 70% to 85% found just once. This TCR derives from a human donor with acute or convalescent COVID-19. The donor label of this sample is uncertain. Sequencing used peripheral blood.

CDR3: CASSPGSGSYEQYF. The CDR3 DNA sequence: TGTGCCAGCAGCCCGGGATCTGGTAGCTACGAGCAGTACTTC. The chain has TRBV3-1 (or the pseudogene TRBV3-2) and TRBJ2-7, with D maybe TRBD2 (5 bases). Germline V CDR1 and CDR2: LGHDT, YNNKEL (reference sequence). V shed 4 bases and J shed 3 bases, with 13 bases lying between them. The CDR3 length is 14 residues.